This TCR beta chain was retrieved from a study of blood T cell repertoires in COVID-19. Study-wide background: The samples span acute and convalescent COVID-19 from the United States, Italy and Spain.

For this clone: Additional DNA sequences in this sample encode the identical CDR3.

The CDR3 sequence is 13 residues long. CDR1 and CDR2 from the germline V gene are MNHEY and SMNVEV (reference sequence). Trimming took 5 bases from V and 8 from J; bases not matched to a gene: 2. As handled by the study authors: Reference gene primer amplification yielded estimated nucleated cell counts. Sequencing used immunoSEQ multiplex PCR; TCRdb keeps in-frame clones, though not all of them. V and J calls and clone size are given by that table; D and trimming were obtained from the DNA. This table has around 140,000 clones, around 81% appearing once. This sequence was found in an older woman with acute or convalescent COVID-19. The chain couples TRBV27 to TRBJ1-6; TRBD1 agrees at 8 bases. Input material: peripheral blood. CDR3 residues: CASSGQGYSPLHF. CDR3 bases: TGTGCCAGCAGTGGACAGGGTTATTCACCCCTCCACTTT.